The clone carrying this T cell receptor beta chain came up a few times. What it binds is not known. Trimming cost V 4 bases and J 5 bases; bases outside gene matches: 10. The germline gives CDR1 SGHRS, CDR2 YFSETQ. This CDR3 comprises 16 residues. Semi-nested PCR with Nested Universal Primer A followed constant-region reverse priming of full-length variable regions. Each CDR3 protein gets one entry after TCRdb re-called the 5' RACE reads with MiXCR. The data show about 54,000 distinct CDR3 sequences, approximately 17% seen once. Notes on the study in general: Tumor-infiltrating Treg TCR alpha and beta sequences overlapped most with tumor naive CD4+ T cells, then blood naive.

This TCR was recovered from a female donor with breast cancer. Source material: naive CD4+ T cells sorted from blood. Subset denoted: naive CD4+ T cells, CD4+CD45RA+CD25-. This chain joins TRBV5-1 and TRBJ2-5; 11 bases match TRBD2. The CDR3 spells CASSPLLAGVVETQYF. Here the CDR3 DNA reads TGCGCCAGCAGCCCGTTACTAGCGGGAGTAGTGGAGACCCAGTACTTC.